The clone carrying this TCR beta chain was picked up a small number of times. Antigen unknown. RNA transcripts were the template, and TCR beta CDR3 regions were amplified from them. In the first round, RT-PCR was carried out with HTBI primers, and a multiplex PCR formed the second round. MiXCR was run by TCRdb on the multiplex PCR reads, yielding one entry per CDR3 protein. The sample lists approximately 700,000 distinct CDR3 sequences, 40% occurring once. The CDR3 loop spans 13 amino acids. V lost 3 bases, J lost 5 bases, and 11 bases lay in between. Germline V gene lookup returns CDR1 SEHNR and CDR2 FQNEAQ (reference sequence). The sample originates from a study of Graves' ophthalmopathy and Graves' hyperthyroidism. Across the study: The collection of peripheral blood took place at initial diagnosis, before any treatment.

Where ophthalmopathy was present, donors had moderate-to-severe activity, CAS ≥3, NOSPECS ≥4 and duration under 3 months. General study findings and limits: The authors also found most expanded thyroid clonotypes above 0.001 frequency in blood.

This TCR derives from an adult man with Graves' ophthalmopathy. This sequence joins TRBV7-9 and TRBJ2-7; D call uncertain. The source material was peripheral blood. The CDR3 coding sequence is TGTGCCAGCAGCTTGTTTGAATCTGACGAGCAGTACTTC. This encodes CASSLFESDEQYF.